The 21 T cell receptor beta chains presented below share a single source sample, sequenced in a study of CD8+CD57+ T cells in acquired aplastic anemia. Both TCR beta VDJ combination and CDR3 sequence profiling were carried out. Genomic DNA was the template for this profiling. Via MiXCR, TCRdb re-called the reads, giving one row per CDR3 protein. The sample holds 180,000 or so distinct CDR3 sequences, less than 60% seen once. Only patients with CD8+CD57+ cell expansion on flow cytometry were chosen for sequencing. Sequenced material: sorted CD4+, CD8+, or CD8+CD57+ T cells (not recorded which) from PBMCs. These receptors were taken from a human donor with aplastic anemia.

The chain employs TRBV20-1 and TRBJ2-7; TRBD2 agrees at 13 bases. The CDR3 length is 14 residues. Germline V gene lookup returns CDR1 DFQATT and CDR2 SNEGSKA (reference sequence). V lost 3 bases and J lost 9; bases outside the gene matches: 8. The CDR3 reads CSARGTGTSGAQYF. Here the CDR3 DNA reads TGCAGTGCTAGGGGAACCGGGACTAGCGGGGCGCAGTACTTC.

V and J are TRBV30 and TRBJ2-7, with 7 nucleotides matching TRBD2. There are 13 residues in the CDR3. Germline V CDR1 and CDR2: GTSNPN, SVGIG (reference sequence). The V segment lost 3 bases and the J segment 1 base; nucleotides outside the gene matches: 3. CDR3 nucleotide sequence: TGTGCCTGGAGAAGGACTAGTTCCTACGAGCAGTACTTC. It encodes CAWRRTSSYEQYF.

This clonotype was counted many times. J is TRBJ2-2 and V is TRBV7-9; D ambiguous. Germline V gives CDR1 SEHNR, CDR2 FQNEAQ (reference sequence). The CDR3 covers 15 residues. V lost 0 bases and J 1 base, leaving 6 bases between the germline ends. The CDR3 sequence is CASSLAGLNTGELFF. DNA for the CDR3: TGTGCCAGCAGCTTAGCAGGGTTGAACACCGGGGAGCTGTTTTTT.

A single count supports this clonotype. The chain employs TRBV5-5 and TRBJ2-2; the match to TRBD2 covers 10 bases. V shed 4 bases and J 1 base; nucleotides not matched to a gene: 4. This CDR3 region has 16 residues. CDR1 and CDR2 from the germline V gene are SGHKS and YYEKEE (reference sequence). CDR3 nucleotides: TGTGCCAGCAGCGGTGCTAGCGGGAGGAACACCGGGGAGCTGTTTTTT. Its translation: CASSGASGRNTGELFF.

J is TRBJ2-5 and V is TRBV10-3; maybe TRBD2 (5 bases). The CDR3 spans 14 residues. Germline V gives CDR1 ENHRY, CDR2 SYGVKD. V dropped 3 bases and J dropped 5 bases, with 13 bases sitting between them. The CDR3 spells CAISDARARETQYF. The CDR3 DNA reads TGTGCCATCAGTGATGCGCGGGCCCGGGAGACCCAGTACTTC.

This clonotype was observed a single time. This rearrangement joins TRBV2 to TRBJ1-4; D unresolved. The CDR3 covers 16 residues. Trimming removed 7 bases from V and 7 bases from J, with 22 bases in between. CDR1 is SNHLY and CDR2 is FYNNEI in the germline V gene. The CDR3 loop reads CASKSRAATGAEKLFF. The DNA for the CDR3 is TGTGCCAGCAAGTCCCGTGCAGCAACGGGCGCTGAAAAACTGTTTTTT.

The gene calls are TRBV2 and TRBJ1-5; D gene unclear. V dropped 2 bases and J dropped 7 bases, with 9 bases sitting between them. Per germline, CDR1 SNHLY and CDR2 FYNNEI. This CDR3 spans 13 amino acids. CDR3 DNA sequence: TGTGCCAGCAGTGAACAGGTAGACCAGCCCCAGCATTTT. Translated: CASSEQVDQPQHF.

In this sample, this clonotype turned up many times. The V and J genes are TRBV11-2 and TRBJ2-7, with 8 bases matching TRBD1. This CDR3 is 13 amino acids long. Germline lookup yields CDR1 SGHAT and CDR2 FQNNGV. V lost 0 bases to trimming and J lost 9 bases; unmatched junction nucleotides: 4. The CDR3 bases are TGTGCCAGCAGCTTAGAACCAGGGGGCGGGCAGTACTTC. Amino acid sequence: CASSLEPGGGQYF. Complete variable domain (other parts from reference TRBV11-2 and TRBJ2-7): EAGVAQSPRYKIIEKRQSVAFWCNPISGHATLYWYQQILGQGPKLLIQFQNNGVVDDSQLPKDRFSAERLKGVDSTLKIQPAKLEDSAVYLCASSLEPGGGQYFGPGTRLTVT.

This clonotype has only a few counts. The CDR3: CATSRADRGTEAFF. In DNA, the CDR3 is TGTGCCACCAGCAGAGCGGACAGGGGCACTGAAGCTTTCTTT. The rearrangement links TRBV15 to TRBJ1-1; 9 bases map to TRBD1. With V trimmed by 1 base and J by 4 bases, 1 base remained unmatched. The CDR3 sequence is 14 residues long. Germline V lookup: CDR1 LNHNV, CDR2 YYDKDF (reference sequence). Complete variable domain (other parts from reference TRBV15 and TRBJ1-1): DAMVIQNPRYQVTQFGKPVTLSCSQTLNHNVMYWYQQKSSQAPKLLFHYYDKDFNNEADTPDNFQSRRPNTSFCFLDIRSPGLGDTAMYLCATSRADRGTEAFFGQGTRLTVV.

V is TRBV29-1 and J is TRBJ2-7; tentatively, D is TRBD1 (5 bases). V was clipped by 4 bases and J by 1 base, with 11 bases between them. This CDR3 has 13 amino acids. Germline assignment: CDR1 SQVTM and CDR2 ANQGSEA. For the CDR3, the DNA is TGCAGCGTTGTTCGGCCAGGGTCCTACGAGCAGTACTTC. This gives the protein CSVVRPGSYEQYF.

V usage is TRBV10-3 and J usage is TRBJ1-2; TRBD1 might be the D (5 bases). V lost 0 bases, J lost 2 bases, and 19 bases lay in between. The CDR3 length is 18 residues. Germline V lookup: CDR1 ENHRY, CDR2 SYGVKD. The CDR3 DNA is TGTGCCATCAGTGAGTCATCCGGGGCTCAGGGATCAAACTATGGCTACACCTTC. Its protein is CAISESSGAQGSNYGYTF.

This chain connects TRBV5-4 to TRBJ1-6; tentative D call: TRBD1 (5 bases). Germline CDR1 and CDR2: SGHNT and YYREEE (reference sequence). Trimming took 0 bases from V and 9 from J, leaving 13 bases between them. The CDR3 is 15 amino acids. The CDR3 region is CASSLVGKGSSPLHF. CDR3 DNA: TGTGCCAGCAGCTTGGTGGGTAAGGGGAGTTCACCCCTCCACTTT.

This clonotype came up many times. The chain recombines TRBV6-2 or TRBV6-3 with TRBJ1-5, with no clear D. The CDR3 is made up of 14 amino acids. Trimming left V 6 bases short and J 3 bases short, with 12 bases between. Germline V gene data show CDR1 as MNHEY and CDR2 as SVGEGT. The CDR3 region is CASSRDRTNQPQHF. DNA of the CDR3: TGTGCCAGCAGCAGAGACCGGACCAATCAGCCCCAGCATTTT.

This clonotype was observed a few times. This chain links TRBV2 with TRBJ1-6; D may be TRBD1 (5 bases). Per germline, CDR1 SNHLY and CDR2 FYNNEI. The CDR3 has 12 amino acids. The V gene lost 6 bases and the J gene lost 9 bases, with 9 bases spanning the gap. The CDR3: CASRDTLSPLHF. CDR3 in DNA: TGTGCCAGCAGGGACACCCTTTCACCCCTCCACTTT.

This chain joins TRBV9 and TRBJ2-7; no firm D call. CDR3 length: 15 amino acids. Germline V gene lookup returns CDR1 SGDLS and CDR2 YYNGEE. Trimming cost V 2 bases and J 0 bases, with 12 bases left between them. CDR3 nucleotide sequence: TGTGCCAGCAGCGTTGAAGGTGGCAGCTCCTACGAGCAGTACTTC. Its protein is CASSVEGGSSYEQYF.

This clonotype appeared many times. This sequence joins TRBV6-5 and TRBJ1-4; 11 nucleotides align to TRBD1. Unmatched junction bases numbered 5, after V lost 5 bases and J lost 6 bases. The CDR3 totals 15 residues. Germline V gene data show CDR1 as MNHEY and CDR2 as SVGAGI. In DNA form, the CDR3 reads TGTGCCAGCAGTATCGGACAGGGGGCGTATGAAAAACTGTTTTTT. Its translation: CASSIGQGAYEKLFF.

This clonotype was detected a few times. The chain couples TRBV27 to TRBJ1-4; possible D gene TRBD1, 5 bases. CDR1 is MNHEY, CDR2 SMNVEV, per germline (reference sequence). With 4 bases removed from V and 6 bases from J, the gap between germline ends came to 18 bases. The CDR3 has 16 amino acids. The CDR3, as DNA: TGTGCCAGCAGTTACGGTGAGGGGAAGGTGCATGAAAAACTGTTTTTT. Protein product: CASSYGEGKVHEKLFF.

This chain connects TRBV29-1 to TRBJ1-5; 11 bases line up with TRBD1. The V gene end was trimmed by 7 bases and the J gene end by 4 bases; junction bases not matched to a gene: 6. Germline lookup yields CDR1 SQVTM and CDR2 ANQGSEA. The CDR3 consists of 14 residues. CDR3 region: CSASGQGVNQPQHF. CDR3 DNA sequence: TGCAGCGCTTCGGGACAGGGGGTGAATCAGCCCCAGCATTTT.

The DNA of the CDR3 is TGTGCCAGCAGCCAAGGGGGCGGCGGTTCACCCCTCCACTTT. Translating gives CASSQGGGGSPLHF. The V gene is TRBV13, the J gene TRBJ1-6, with 7 bases matching TRBD1. The CDR3 runs to 14 residues. Per germline, CDR1 PRHDT and CDR2 FYEKMQ (reference sequence). The V gene end was trimmed by 5 bases and the J gene end by 9 bases; junction bases not matched to a gene: 7.

This clonotype was seen repeatedly, ten times or more. The chain links TRBV7-2 to TRBJ1-3, with D possibly matching TRBD1 (6 bases). The CDR3 has 15 amino acids. Trimming cost V 5 bases and J 4 bases, with 15 bases left between them. Germline-derived CDR1 and CDR2 are SGHTA and FQGNSA. CDR3 sequence: CASSASIGGGNTIYF. As DNA, the CDR3 is TGTGCCAGCAGCGCTAGCATCGGGGGCGGAAACACCATATATTTT. Together with reference TRBV7-2 and TRBJ1-3, the CDR3 gives the full variable domain: GAGVSQSPSNKVTEKGKDVELRCDPISGHTALYWYRQSLGQGLEFLIYFQGNSAPDKSGLPSDRFSAERTGGSVSTLTIQRTQQEDSAVYLCASSASIGGGNTIYFGEGSWLTVV.

A word on this clonotype: A much larger clonotype is one base distant, so this may be a read error. CDR3 bases: TGTGCCAGTAAACCAGGGGGCGCATCTAGCGGGGGGTCCTTCTACGAGCTGTACTTC. Translation: CASKPGGASSGGSFYELYF. The chain is built from TRBV19 and TRBJ2-7; 11 bases are a match to TRBD2. The germline CDR1 and CDR2 sequences are LNHDA and SQIVND (reference sequence). The CDR3 length is 19 residues.